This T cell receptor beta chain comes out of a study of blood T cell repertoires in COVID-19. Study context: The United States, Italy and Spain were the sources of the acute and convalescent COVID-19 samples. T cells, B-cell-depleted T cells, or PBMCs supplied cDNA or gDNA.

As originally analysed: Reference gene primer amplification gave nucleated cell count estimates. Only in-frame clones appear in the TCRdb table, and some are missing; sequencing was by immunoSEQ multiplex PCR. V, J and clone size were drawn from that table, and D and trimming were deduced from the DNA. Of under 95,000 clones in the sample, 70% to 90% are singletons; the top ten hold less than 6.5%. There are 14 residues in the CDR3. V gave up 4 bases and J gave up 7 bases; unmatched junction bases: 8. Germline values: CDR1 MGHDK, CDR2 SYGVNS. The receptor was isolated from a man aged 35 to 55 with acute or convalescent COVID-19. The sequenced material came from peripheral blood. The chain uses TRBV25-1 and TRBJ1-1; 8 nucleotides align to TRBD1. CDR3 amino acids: CASSAPGQGREAFF. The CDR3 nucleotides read TGTGCCAGCAGTGCCCCCGGACAGGGACGTGAAGCTTTCTTT.